The 15 T cell receptor beta chains given below trace back to one sample, sequenced in a study of metastatic and nonmetastatic thyroid tumors. TCRdb re-called the PCR reads with MiXCR. The table shows under 45,000 clones, with around 16% occurring only once. None of the patients had undergone any treatment ahead of thyroid surgery. The sequencing sample was made of tumor tissue. The receptors were sampled from a female donor with papillary thyroid cancer or a benign thyroid nodule (not recorded which). Some clones in this sample may be carry-over from other donors' samples.

Ten or more counts support this clone. The CDR3 bases are TGTGCCAGCACCGCGGACAGCAATCAGCCCCAGCATTTT. Translating gives CASTADSNQPQHF. This chain links TRBV12-3 or TRBV12-4 with TRBJ1-5; D remains unclear. The V end was cut by 7 bases, the J end by 1 base, with 8 bases between. The CDR3 consists of 13 residues.

This clone was observed at least ten times. The chain combines TRBV13 with TRBJ2-3, with D possibly TRBD2 on 6 matching bases. Per germline, CDR1 PRHDT and CDR2 FYEKMQ (reference sequence). The CDR3 spans 13 residues. V dropped 4 bases and J dropped 6 bases, with 11 bases sitting between them. CDR3 residues: CASSSELADTQYF. DNA of the CDR3: TGTGCCAGCAGCTCAGAGCTAGCGGATACGCAGTATTTT.

The rearrangement uses TRBV2 and TRBJ2-7; tentatively, D is TRBD2 (6 bases). Deletions cut 4 bases from V and 3 bases from J, with 13 bases between. Germline assignment: CDR1 SNHLY and CDR2 FYNNEI. This CDR3 has 14 amino acids. DNA for the CDR3: TGTGCCAGCAGTGCTAAGGGAGGTGACTACGAGCAGTACTTC. This translates into CASSAKGGDYEQYF. Supplemented by reference TRBV2 and TRBJ2-7, the full variable domain reads EPEVTQTPSHQVTQMGQEVILRCVPISNHLYFYWYRQILGQKVEFLVSFYNNEISEKSEIFDDQFSVERPDGSNFTLKIRSTKLEDSAMYFCASSAKGGDYEQYFGPGTRLTVT.

The table lists this clone with many counts. The same CDR3 arises from other DNA sequences in this sample as well. The rearrangement uses TRBV30 and TRBJ1-5; no reliable D call. V was trimmed by 2 bases and J by 5 bases, leaving 10 bases between them. The CDR3 runs to 13 residues. The V gene's germline CDR1 is GTSNPN and CDR2 SVGIG (reference sequence). The CDR3 loop reads CAWSSNSDQPQHF. For the CDR3, the DNA is TGTGCCTGGAGTTCGAACAGCGATCAGCCCCAGCATTTT. The full variable domain, its missing parts supplied by reference TRBV30 and TRBJ1-5, is SQTIHQWPATLVQPVGSPLSLECTVEGTSNPNLYWYRQAAGRGLQLLFYSVGIGQISSEVPQNLSASRPQDRQFILSSKKLLLSDSGFYLCAWSSNSDQPQHFGDGTRLSIL.

This clone turned up a few times. The chain has TRBV6-5 and TRBJ1-5, with 7 bases that match TRBD1. The trim removed 2 bases at V and 15 bases at J, leaving 7 bases unmatched. The CDR3 is 12 amino acids. Germline V gene lookup returns CDR1 MNHEY and CDR2 SVGAGI. This CDR3 reads CASSYIEQGRHF. The DNA for the CDR3 is TGTGCCAGCAGTTACATCGAACAGGGGCGGCATTTT.

This clone is labeled as medium-sized. The chain recombines TRBV24-1 with TRBJ2-1; 10 bases are a match to TRBD2. CDR1 is KGHDR, CDR2 SFDVKD, per germline. This CDR3 comprises 16 residues. V dropped 0 bases and J dropped 5; count of bases not matched to a gene: 3. For the CDR3, the DNA is TGTGCCACCAGTGATTTGGTACTAGCGGGGAACAATGAGCAGTTCTTC. This gives the protein CATSDLVLAGNNEQFF.

This clone was detected ten times or more. This sequence joins TRBV9 and TRBJ2-3, with D perhaps TRBD1 or TRBD2 (5 bases each). V was trimmed by 0 bases and J by 2 bases, leaving 16 bases between them. The CDR3 runs to 17 residues. The germline CDR1 and CDR2 sequences are SGDLS and YYNGEE. The CDR3 is CASSVGAGEGHTDTQYF. For the CDR3, the DNA is TGTGCCAGCAGCGTAGGGGCGGGCGAGGGGCACACAGATACGCAGTATTTT.

This clone was detected ten times or more. This chain uses TRBV3-1 with TRBJ1-2, with TRBD1 matching 9 bases. The CDR3 consists of 16 residues. V gave up 0 bases and J gave up 1 base; unmatched junction bases: 3. The germline V gene encodes CDR1 LGHDT and CDR2 YNNKEL (reference sequence). For the CDR3, the DNA is TGTGCCAGCAGCCAAGATTGGGGACAGGGTAACTATGGCTACACCTTC. It is translated as CASSQDWGQGNYGYTF.

There are many counts of this clone. The chain uses TRBV20-1 and TRBJ2-1, with D possibly called TRBD1 or TRBD2 (5 bases each). V lost 2 bases to trimming and J lost 9 bases, with 17 bases between them. The CDR3 is 14 residues long. Germline loops: CDR1 DFQATT, CDR2 SNEGSKA (reference sequence). This CDR3 is CSARIWGVGTEQFF. CDR3 in DNA: TGCAGTGCTAGAATTTGGGGAGTAGGGACTGAGCAGTTCTTC.

This clone came up many times. The chain uses TRBV5-7 and TRBJ1-4; 10 bases fit TRBD1. TRBV5-7 is an open reading frame, and its role is uncertain. The CDR3 length is 14 residues. After removal of 7 bases from V and 6 bases from J, the junction contained 6 bases not matched to a gene. CDR3 region: CASRHGTGDEKLFF. CDR3 coding DNA: TGTGCCAGCCGACATGGGACAGGGGATGAAAAACTGTTTTTT.

This clone was seen ten or more times. J is TRBJ2-5 and V is TRBV2; D gene unclear. Germline values: CDR1 SNHLY, CDR2 FYNNEI. The CDR3 extends over 13 amino acids. V dropped 6 bases and J dropped 0 bases, with 8 bases sitting between them. The CDR3 region has the DNA TGTGCCAGCAGGGACCGAAACCAAGAGACCCAGTACTTC. Translation gives CASRDRNQETQYF.

A remark on this clone: Possible read error: a much larger clone is one base away. In DNA form, the CDR3 reads TGTGCCATCAGCCAAGGGCACGGATCCTACGAGCAGTACTTC. This gives the protein CAISQGHGSYEQYF. The genes are TRBV14 and TRBJ2-7; no clear D. The CDR3 has 14 amino acids. CDR1 is SGHDN and CDR2 is FVKESK in the germline V gene.

This clone showed up many times. The chain has TRBV6-1 and TRBJ2-1, with D uncertain. Germline V gene lookup returns CDR1 MNHNS and CDR2 SASEGT. The V and J ends lost 1 base and 10 bases respectively, with 11 bases between them. The CDR3 totals 13 residues. The CDR3 sequence is CASSEGGVWEQFF. The CDR3 DNA reads as TGTGCCAGCAGTGAAGGGGGTGTATGGGAGCAGTTCTTC.

This clone came up many times. The CDR3 protein is CASSPGTVNTEAFF. In DNA, the CDR3 is TGTGCCAGCAGTCCAGGGACGGTGAACACTGAAGCTTTCTTT. The rearrangement links TRBV6-1 to TRBJ1-1; D may be TRBD1 (5 bases). CDR1 and CDR2 from the germline V gene are MNHNS and SASEGT. The CDR3 is made up of 14 amino acids. V dropped 5 bases and J dropped 0 bases, with 10 bases sitting between them.

This clone has at least ten counts. This chain uses TRBV19 with TRBJ2-3, with a possible D match to TRBD2 (6 bases). The CDR3 totals 15 residues. V lost 6 bases to trimming and J lost 2 bases, with 15 bases between them. The germline V gene has CDR1 LNHDA and CDR2 SQIVND (reference sequence). This CDR3 is CASRRDSDFTDTQYF. DNA for the CDR3: TGTGCCAGTAGGAGGGACTCGGACTTCACAGATACGCAGTATTTT. Full variable domain (outside the CDR3, taken from reference TRBV19 and TRBJ2-3): DGGITQSPKYLFRKEGQNVTLSCEQNLNHDAMYWYRQDPGQGLRLIYYSQIVNDFQKGDIAEGYSVSREKKESFPLTVTSAQKNPTAFYLCASRRDSDFTDTQYFGPGTRLTVL.